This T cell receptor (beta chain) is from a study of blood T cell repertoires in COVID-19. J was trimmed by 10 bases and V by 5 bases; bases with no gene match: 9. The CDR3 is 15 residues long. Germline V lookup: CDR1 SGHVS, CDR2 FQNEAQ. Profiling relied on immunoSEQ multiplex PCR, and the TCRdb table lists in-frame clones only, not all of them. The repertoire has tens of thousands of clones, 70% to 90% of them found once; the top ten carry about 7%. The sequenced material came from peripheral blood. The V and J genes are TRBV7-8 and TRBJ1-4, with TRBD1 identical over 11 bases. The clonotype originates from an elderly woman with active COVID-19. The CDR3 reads CASSPRTGGDPKLFF. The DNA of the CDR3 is TGTGCCAGCAGCCCGAGGACAGGGGGCGACCCAAAACTGTTTTTT.